These T cell receptor beta chains were read from a single sample in a study of blood T cell repertoires in COVID-19. The method was immunoSEQ multiplex PCR; TCRdb's version includes in-frame clones alone and lacks a portion of them. The sample carries 230,000 or so clones, roughly nine tenths recorded once. The sequencing sample was made of PBMCs or T cells enriched from blood (not recorded which). Receptors originate from a woman aged 30 to 39 who had recovered from COVID-19. Each CDR3 is given with its conserved first and last residue. D genes are given only for firm matches. Size is stated for part of the rows, as once, few or many counts, or as a class when the clone is expanded.

J: TRBJ2-1
size: NA
V: TRBV10-2
D: TRBD1
DNA: TGCGCCAGCATTACGACAGGGTCGTGGAATGAGCAGTTCTTC
CDR3: CASITTGSWNEQFF

J: TRBJ2-5
size: NA
V: TRBV5-6
D: TRBD2
DNA: TGTGCCAGCAGCTATGGGACTAGCGGGGGGGAAGAGACCCAGTACTTC
CDR3: CASSYGTSGGEETQYF

J: TRBJ2-1
size: NA
V: TRBV5-4
D: TRBD2
DNA: TGTGCCAGCAGCTTGATCGGGGGGGGCCCTAATGAGCAGTTCTTC
CDR3: CASSLIGGGPNEQFF

J: TRBJ1-4
size: NA
V: TRBV7-8
D: NA
DNA: TGTGCCAGCAGCCCATCTCGAGCCCCTAATGAAAAACTGTTTTTT
CDR3: CASSPSRAPNEKLFF

J: TRBJ2-5
size: NA
V: TRBV2
D: TRBD1
DNA: TGTGCCAGCAGGGACAGGGTGGGAGAGACCCAGTACTTC
CDR3: CASRDRVGETQYF

J: TRBJ2-5
size: NA
V: TRBV6-2/TRBV6-3
D: NA
DNA: TGTGCCAGCAGTCAGAACACAGAGACCCAGTACTTC
CDR3: CASSQNTETQYF

J: TRBJ2-3
size: NA
V: TRBV3-1/TRBV3-2
D: NA
DNA: TGTGCCAGCAGCCAAGGCGGGGCTTCAGATACGCAGTATTTT
CDR3: CASSQGGASDTQYF

J: TRBJ1-6
size: once
V: TRBV10-3
D: NA
DNA: TGTGCCATCAGTTTTAGACCAGCAAATCGGGATTCACCCCTCCACTTT
CDR3: CAISFRPANRDSPLHF

J: TRBJ2-1
size: NA
V: TRBV6-7
D: NA
DNA: TGTGCCATTCCCCCCCCCATGATCTTGAATTCCCCGGAGGGAAATGAGCAGTTCTTC
CDR3: CAIPPPMILNSPEGNEQFF

J: TRBJ1-4
size: NA
V: TRBV25-1
D: TRBD1
DNA: TGTGCCAGCTCGGGCAGGGGGCTTGAAAAACTGTTTTTT
CDR3: CASSGRGLEKLFF

J: TRBJ1-4
size: NA
V: TRBV4-1
D: NA
DNA: TGCGCCAGCAGCCAAGATAGGGGCGACGACACCATTAATGAAAAACTGTTTTTT
CDR3: CASSQDRGDDTINEKLFF

J: TRBJ1-5
size: NA
V: TRBV19
D: NA
DNA: TGTGCCAGTAGTATAATGACAGATCAGCCCCAGCATTTT
CDR3: CASSIMTDQPQHF

J: TRBJ1-1
size: NA
V: TRBV12-5
D: TRBD1
DNA: TGTGCTAGTGGTACTCTATTTCGGGGACAGGGGTATATCACTGAAGCTTTCTTT
CDR3: CASGTLFRGQGYITEAFF

J: TRBJ2-7
size: NA
V: TRBV6-2/TRBV6-3
D: NA
DNA: TGTGCCAGCAGTTACTCGACAGGTGGCGAGCAGTACTTC
CDR3: CASSYSTGGEQYF

J: TRBJ1-1
size: NA
V: TRBV9
D: TRBD1
DNA: TGTGCCAGCAGCGTAGACGACAGGGTCTGGGGGAACACTGAAGCTTTCTTT
CDR3: CASSVDDRVWGNTEAFF

J: TRBJ1-1
size: NA
V: TRBV7-9
D: NA
DNA: TGTGCCAGCAGCCGTGACAGAGAAGCTTTCTTT
CDR3: CASSRDREAFF

J: TRBJ1-1
size: NA
V: TRBV6-2/TRBV6-3
D: TRBD1
DNA: TGTGCCAGCAGTTATTCCCCATGGACAGGGCAAGCTTTCTTT
CDR3: CASSYSPWTGQAFF

J: TRBJ1-1
size: NA
V: TRBV6-5
D: NA
DNA: TGTGCCAGCAGTTACTCGGCCAGGGCGAACACTGAAGCTTTCTTT
CDR3: CASSYSARANTEAFF

J: TRBJ1-2
size: NA
V: TRBV13
D: TRBD1
DNA: TGTGCCAGCAGCTTGACAGGGGATGCCTATGGCTACACCTTC
CDR3: CASSLTGDAYGYTF

J: TRBJ1-5
size: few
V: TRBV15
D: TRBD1
DNA: TGTGCCACCAGCAGAAGGGGACAGGGTAGCAATCAGCCCCAGCATTTT
CDR3: CATSRRGQGSNQPQHF